This T cell receptor (beta chain) came from a study of blood T cell repertoires in COVID-19. Profiled with immunoSEQ multiplex PCR; TCRdb holds only in-frame clones, not every one. The data hold some 20,000 clones, with about 88% observed a single time. CDR1 ENHRY and CDR2 SYGVKD come from the germline V gene. J gave up 3 bases and V 7 bases, and 6 bases lay outside the gene matches. CDR3 length equals 15 residues. This receptor was obtained from a human donor with acute or convalescent COVID-19. The donor label of this sample is uncertain. The chain uses TRBV10-3 and TRBJ2-6, with 7 nucleotides matching TRBD1. The sample comprised peripheral blood. The CDR3 DNA is TGTGCCATCAACGATGGGGACAGTGGGGCCAACGTCCTGACTTTC. This codes for CAINDGDSGANVLTF.